A single sample gave rise to the 29 T cell receptor beta chains below, sequenced in a study of blood T cell repertoires in COVID-19. Clones were sequenced by immunoSEQ multiplex PCR, and TCRdb holds only the in-frame ones, with some missing. This sample has just over 300,000 clones; 90% occur once, and the top ten carry 4% to 5.5%. Sequencing input: PBMCs or T cells enriched from blood (not recorded which). These receptors all come from a woman younger than 30 with acute COVID-19.

V gene TRBV7-3 combines with J gene TRBJ2-1, with TRBD2 identical over 11 bases. CDR3 length: 15 amino acids. Trimming removed 6 bases from V and 10 bases from J; junction bases left unmatched: 11. Germline-derived CDR1 and CDR2 are SGHTA and FQGTGA. CDR3 amino acids: CASSSGTSGSGEQFF. CDR3 sequence (DNA): TGTGCCAGCAGTTCCGGAACTAGCGGGAGTGGAGAGCAGTTCTTC.

V is TRBV24-1 and J is TRBJ2-1, with D possibly TRBD1 on 6 matching bases. Trimming took 8 bases from V and 5 from J, leaving 12 bases between them. Germline CDR1 KGHDR, CDR2 SFDVKD. This CDR3 comprises 13 residues. CDR3 region: CATKGGQNNEQFF. DNA of the CDR3: TGTGCCACCAAAGGCGGACAGAACAATGAGCAGTTCTTC.

This rearrangement joins TRBV24-1 to TRBJ1-2; 7 bases map to TRBD1. In germline, CDR1 is KGHDR, CDR2 SFDVKD. V shed 3 bases, J shed 4 bases, and the junction held 4 bases outside the gene matches. The CDR3 extends over 14 amino acids. The CDR3 nucleotides are TGTGCCACCAGTGATCATGAGGGGGCCTATGGCTACACCTTC. This gives the protein CATSDHEGAYGYTF.

The rearrangement joins TRBV27 to TRBJ1-3; tentative D call: TRBD1 (5 bases). V shed 5 bases and J shed 0 bases, with 8 bases lying between them. This CDR3 is built from 14 residues. Germline V gives CDR1 MNHEY, CDR2 SMNVEV (reference sequence). This CDR3 reads CASSHTGSGNTIYF. CDR3 bases: TGTGCCAGCAGTCATACAGGCTCTGGAAACACCATATATTTT.

As regards this clone: Other DNA sequences within the sample encode an identical CDR3. The CDR3 sequence: CASSEGQGPQETQYF. As DNA, the CDR3 is TGCGCCAGCAGTGAAGGACAGGGCCCCCAAGAGACCCAGTACTTC. The chain has TRBV10-1 and TRBJ2-5, with TRBD1 matching 8 bases. This CDR3 is 15 amino acids long. V shed 3 bases, J shed 1 base, and the junction held 4 bases outside the gene matches. Germline V gene data show CDR1 as WNHNN and CDR2 as SYGVQD (reference sequence).

The gene calls are TRBV6-5 and TRBJ1-1, with D perhaps TRBD1 (5 bases). CDR1 is MNHEY, CDR2 SVGAGI, per germline. V was cut by 5 bases and J by 6 bases, with 16 bases left in between. The CDR3 sequence is 14 residues long. CDR3 DNA sequence: TGTGCCAGCAGTACGGGGGAGAACTGGGCTGAAGCTTTCTTT. Its protein is CASSTGENWAEAFF.

CDR3 DNA sequence: TGTGCCAGCGTCCCCTCAACTCCTCAGGTGGCTTTCTTT. This sequence encodes CASVPSTPQVAFF. The chain joins TRBV28 to TRBJ1-1; no reliable D call. This CDR3 spans 13 amino acids. V was clipped by 8 bases and J by 11 bases, with 21 bases between them. CDR1 MDHEN and CDR2 SYDVKM come from the germline V gene.

The genes are TRBV30 and TRBJ1-4, with D hard to call. V shed 2 bases and J shed 11 bases, with 15 bases lying between them. The CDR3 runs 13 residues. Germline V gene data show CDR1 as GTSNPN and CDR2 as SVGIG (reference sequence). CDR3 nucleotide sequence: TGTGCCTGGAGTCTGGCACCTAGTGGGAAACTGTTTTTT. It encodes CAWSLAPSGKLFF.

The chain recombines TRBV28 with TRBJ1-5; the match to TRBD1 covers 9 bases. CDR1 and CDR2 from the germline V gene are MDHEN and SYDVKM. This CDR3 contains 16 residues. The V segment lost 2 bases and the J segment 6 bases; nucleotides outside the gene matches: 8. Here the CDR3 reads CASSLNPTGGRQPQHF. DNA for the CDR3: TGTGCCAGCAGTTTAAACCCGACAGGGGGGCGTCAGCCCCAGCATTTT.

The chain's CDR3 is CASSLALIRGNTGELFF. The CDR3 DNA sequence: TGTGCCAGCAGTTTAGCACTCATACGGGGGAACACCGGGGAGCTGTTTTTT. J is TRBJ2-2 and V is TRBV28; D is possibly TRBD2 (5 bases). V was trimmed by 2 bases and J by 1 base, leaving 14 bases between them. CDR3 length equals 17 residues. CDR1 is MDHEN, CDR2 SYDVKM, per germline.

The CDR3: CASSITGDTEAFF. The CDR3 nucleotides read TGTGCCAGCAGCATAACAGGGGACACTGAAGCTTTCTTT. J is TRBJ1-1 and V is TRBV11-3, with TRBD1 identical over 7 bases. Germline V gene sequence: CDR1 SGHNT, CDR2 YENEEA. The CDR3 runs to 13 residues. V dropped 5 bases and J dropped 3; count of bases not matched to a gene: 3.

The genes are TRBV20-1 and TRBJ1-1, with D tentatively TRBD1 (6 bases). The V gene lost 3 bases and the J gene lost 0 bases, with 8 bases spanning the gap. CDR1 is DFQATT, CDR2 SNEGSKA, per germline (reference sequence). The CDR3 spans 13 residues. The CDR3 bases are TGCAGTGCTAGTGACAGGTTGAACACTGAAGCTTTCTTT. It specifies CSASDRLNTEAFF.

This chain links TRBV7-6 with TRBJ1-3; TRBD1 aligns across 9 bases. The CDR3 runs 16 residues. Germline lookup yields CDR1 SGHVS and CDR2 FNYEAQ. V lost 5 bases, J lost 2 bases, and 7 bases stayed unmatched. CDR3 nucleotides: TGTGCCAGCAGCCGGGGACAGGGAATCCCTGGAAACACCATATATTTT. It encodes CASSRGQGIPGNTIYF.

The chain links TRBV28 to TRBJ1-4; weak D call: TRBD1 (6 bases). Germline V gives CDR1 MDHEN, CDR2 SYDVKM. This CDR3 contains 13 residues. Deletions cut 5 bases from V and 8 bases from J, with 12 bases between. CDR3 sequence (DNA): TGTGCCAGCAGTCTCTATGACAGGGAAAAACTGTTTTTT. Its translation is CASSLYDREKLFF.

This clone has only a few counts. The CDR3, as DNA: TGTGCCAGCAGCCCCATCGGGGGGGCCACCGGGGAGCTGTTTTTT. It yields the protein CASSPIGGATGELFF. The genes are TRBV7-3 and TRBJ2-2; 8 bases align to TRBD2. V gave up 5 bases and J gave up 4 bases; unmatched junction bases: 6. CDR1 is SGHTA and CDR2 is FQGTGA in the germline V gene. The CDR3 has 15 amino acids.

This rearrangement joins TRBV19 to TRBJ1-2; a possible D gene is TRBD1 (5 bases). The germline CDR1 and CDR2 sequences are LNHDA and SQIVND (reference sequence). Trimming took off 2 bases at V and 8 bases at J, with 15 bases between the two ends. The CDR3 sequence is 14 residues long. CDR3 sequence: CASSILQGQDGYTF. The CDR3 DNA is TGTGCCAGTAGTATATTGCAGGGTCAGGACGGCTACACCTTC.

The chain couples TRBV2 to TRBJ2-1, with TRBD2 identical over 8 bases. This CDR3 has 12 amino acids. Per the germline V gene, CDR1 is SNHLY and CDR2 is FYNNEI. The ends lost 5 bases at V and 9 bases at J; junction bases unmatched: 3. Here the CDR3 DNA reads TGTGCCAGCAGTCCGACTAGCGTTGAGCAGTTCTTC. It specifies CASSPTSVEQFF.

This chain joins TRBV9 and TRBJ2-1; 8 bases match TRBD2. Unmatched junction bases numbered 6, after V lost 4 bases and J lost 0 bases. Germline V CDR1 and CDR2: SGDLS, YYNGEE. CDR3 length: 16 residues. CDR3 sequence (DNA): TGTGCCAGCAGCCCATCCAGCGGGAGCTCCTACAATGAGCAGTTCTTC. Residues: CASSPSSGSSYNEQFF.

The chain has TRBV28 and TRBJ1-4; a possible D gene is TRBD1 (6 bases). V dropped 2 bases and J dropped 6 bases, with 25 bases sitting between them. The germline V gene encodes CDR1 MDHEN and CDR2 SYDVKM. CDR3 length equals 19 residues. The CDR3 reads CASSLKFKGVWRLDEKLFF. The CDR3 DNA is TGTGCCAGCAGTTTAAAGTTTAAGGGGGTATGGCGCTTGGATGAAAAACTGTTTTTT. Full variable domain (missing parts from reference TRBV28 and TRBJ1-4): DVKVTQSSRYLVKRTGEKVFLECVQDMDHENMFWYRQDPGLGLRLIYFSYDVKMKEKGDIPEGYSVSREKKERFSLILESASTNQTSMYLCASSLKFKGVWRLDEKLFFGSGTQLSVL.

CDR3 sequence: CSVRGREQFF. As DNA, the CDR3 is TGCAGCGTTAGGGGGCGGGAGCAGTTCTTC. V gene TRBV20-1 combines with J gene TRBJ2-1; 7 bases agree with TRBD1. The CDR3 consists of 10 residues. CDR1 and CDR2 (germline): DFQATT, SNEGSKA (reference sequence).

The CDR3, as DNA: TGCAGCGCCGTAGACAGGGGAGGGTCCTCTGGAAACACCATATATTTT. This sequence encodes CSAVDRGGSSGNTIYF. The chain has TRBV29-1 and TRBJ1-3; 8 nucleotides align to TRBD1. The junction had 11 bases not matched to a gene; V was cut back by 7 bases and J by 0 bases. The V gene's germline CDR1 is SQVTM and CDR2 ANQGSEA. This CDR3 has 16 amino acids.

The chain has TRBV9 and TRBJ2-1; D is ambiguous. Trimming pared 3 bases from V and 6 bases from J, leaving 4 bases between. The CDR3 is 11 residues long. The germline CDR1 and CDR2 sequences are SGDLS and YYNGEE. In DNA form, the CDR3 reads TGTGCCAGCAGCGCTTCCAATGAGCAGTTCTTC. Its translation: CASSASNEQFF.

The J gene is TRBJ2-3, the V gene TRBV6-4; 8 nucleotides agree with TRBD2. The CDR3 has 14 amino acids. V shed 6 bases and J 2 bases; nucleotides not matched to a gene: 4. Germline CDR1 is MRHNA and CDR2 is SNTAGT. CDR3 DNA sequence: TGTGCCAGCAGCGCGGGAGGCCTCACAGATACGCAGTATTTT. Translation: CASSAGGLTDTQYF.

This chain uses TRBV11-2 with TRBJ2-7; 8 bases agree with TRBD1. This CDR3 comprises 14 residues. J lost 4 bases, V lost 1 base, and 3 bases had no gene match. CDR1 and CDR2 (germline): SGHAT, FQNNGV. The CDR3 protein is CASSLGQGRYEQYF. The DNA for the CDR3 is TGTGCCAGCAGCTTAGGACAGGGGAGATACGAGCAGTACTTC.

The gene calls are TRBV27 and TRBJ1-2; weak D call: TRBD1 (6 bases). Trimming took off 6 bases at V and 1 base at J, with 12 bases between the two ends. The germline V gene encodes CDR1 MNHEY and CDR2 SMNVEV (reference sequence). The CDR3 length is 14 residues. This CDR3 reads CASRNTGYNYGYTF. The CDR3 DNA reads TGTGCCAGCAGGAATACAGGGTATAACTATGGCTACACCTTC.

The chain links TRBV9 to TRBJ2-1; a possible D gene is TRBD2 (6 bases). Germline V lookup: CDR1 SGDLS, CDR2 YYNGEE. The CDR3 is 16 residues long. V shed 0 bases and J shed 0 bases, with 10 bases lying between them. This chain's CDR3 is CASSVGDLGSYNEQFF. The CDR3 nucleotides read TGTGCCAGCAGCGTAGGGGACTTGGGCTCCTACAATGAGCAGTTCTTC.

V and J are TRBV24-1 and TRBJ1-5, with 9 nucleotides matching TRBD1. The CDR3 sequence is 15 residues long. The V segment lost 2 bases and the J segment 13 bases; nucleotides outside the gene matches: 11. Germline CDR1 KGHDR, CDR2 SFDVKD. CDR3 sequence reads: CATSDSGTGSIPQHF. CDR3 sequence (DNA): TGTGCCACCAGTGATTCCGGGACAGGGTCAATTCCGCAGCATTTT.

The CDR3 protein is CASRETGSYNSPLHF. CDR3 sequence (DNA): TGTGCCAGCAGGGAGACAGGTTCCTATAATTCACCCCTCCACTTT. The gene calls are TRBV6-5 and TRBJ1-6, with a weak D call TRBD1 (6 bases). Trimming shortened V by 6 bases and J by 1 base, and 10 bases separated the two germline ends. Germline V CDR1 and CDR2: MNHEY, SVGAGI. There are 15 residues in the CDR3.

The gene calls are TRBV9 and TRBJ1-4; a possible D gene is TRBD1 (6 bases). The V end was cut by 4 bases, the J end by 8 bases, with 21 bases between. Germline-derived CDR1 and CDR2 are SGDLS and YYNGEE. This CDR3 spans 16 amino acids. CDR3 DNA sequence: TGTGCCAGCAGCCCAGGGAGCAGGGGACGGTGGGAAAAACTGTTTTTT. It is translated as CASSPGSRGRWEKLFF.